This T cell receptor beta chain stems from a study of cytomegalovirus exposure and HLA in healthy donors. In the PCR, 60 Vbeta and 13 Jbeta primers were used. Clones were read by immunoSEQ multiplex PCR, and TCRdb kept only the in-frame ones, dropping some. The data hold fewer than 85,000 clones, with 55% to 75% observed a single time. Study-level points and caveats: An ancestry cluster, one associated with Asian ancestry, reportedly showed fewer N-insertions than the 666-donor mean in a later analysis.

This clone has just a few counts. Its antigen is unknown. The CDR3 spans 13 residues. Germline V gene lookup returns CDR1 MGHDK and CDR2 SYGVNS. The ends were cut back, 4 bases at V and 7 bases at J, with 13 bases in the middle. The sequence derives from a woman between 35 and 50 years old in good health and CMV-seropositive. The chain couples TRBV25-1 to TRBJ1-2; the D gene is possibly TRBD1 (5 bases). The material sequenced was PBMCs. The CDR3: CASSVGGAGGYTF. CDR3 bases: TGTGCCAGCAGTGTCGGAGGGGCGGGTGGCTACACCTTC.